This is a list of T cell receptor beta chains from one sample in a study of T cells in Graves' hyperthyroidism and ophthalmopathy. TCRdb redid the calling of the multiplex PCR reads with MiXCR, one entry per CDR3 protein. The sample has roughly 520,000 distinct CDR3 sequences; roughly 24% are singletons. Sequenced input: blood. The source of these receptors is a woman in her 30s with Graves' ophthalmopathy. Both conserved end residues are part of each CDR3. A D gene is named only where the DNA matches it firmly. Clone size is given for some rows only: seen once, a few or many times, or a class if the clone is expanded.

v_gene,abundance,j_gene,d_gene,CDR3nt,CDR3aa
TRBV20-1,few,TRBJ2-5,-,TGCAGTGCTAGAGATCTTCGGACCACCCAGACCCAGTACTTC,CSARDLRTTQTQYF
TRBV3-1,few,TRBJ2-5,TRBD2,TGTGCCAGCAGCGAAGGAGGGGCCTTAGCGGGGGCCCCCCAAGAGACCCAGTACTTC,CASSEGGALAGAPQETQYF
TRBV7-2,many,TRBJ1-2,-,TGTGCCAGCAGCCCGAGACGGGATAGCTATGGCTACACCTTC,CASSPRRDSYGYTF
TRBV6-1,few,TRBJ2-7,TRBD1,TGTGCCAGCATCGACAGGGGGTACGAGCAGTACTTC,CASIDRGYEQYF
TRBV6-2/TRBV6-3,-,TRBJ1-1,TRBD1,TGTGCCAGCAGAACCGGGACAGGGGGCATGAACACTGAAGCTTTCTTT,CASRTGTGGMNTEAFF
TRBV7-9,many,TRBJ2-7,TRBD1,TGTGCCAGCAGCTTCAGTGACAGGGGGACCGAGCAGTACTTC,CASSFSDRGTEQYF
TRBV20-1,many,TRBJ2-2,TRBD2,TGCAGTGCTAGAGATGTAGCGGGGGCGAACACCGGGGAGCTGTTTTTT,CSARDVAGANTGELFF
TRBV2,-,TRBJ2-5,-,TGTGCCAGCAGTGCCCCCGGGCCCGGCGGGACCCAGTACTTC,CASSAPGPGGTQYF
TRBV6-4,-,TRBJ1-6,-,TGTGCCAGCAGCTTGGGACCCTTCCCCCGGGATTCACCCCTCCACTTT,CASSLGPFPRDSPLHF
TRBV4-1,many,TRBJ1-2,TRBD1,TGCGCCAGCAGCCGACAGGGGGCAAGTGGCTACACATTC,CASSRQGASGYTF
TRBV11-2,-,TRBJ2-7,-,TGTGCCAGCAGCTTGATGGGACATATAGACTACGAGCAGTACTTC,CASSLMGHIDYEQYF
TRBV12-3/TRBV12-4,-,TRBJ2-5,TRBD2,TGTGCCAGCAGTACGGCACTTACAGGGGACCTCCCGTTTAGCGGGGGGCAAGAGACCCAGTACTTC,CASSTALTGDLPFSGGQETQYF
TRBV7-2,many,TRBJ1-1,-,TGTGCCAGCAGCCTCAGACGGGGCTTGAACACTGAAGCTTTCTTT,CASSLRRGLNTEAFF
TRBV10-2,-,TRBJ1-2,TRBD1,TGCGCCAGCAGTGGACAGGGGGCGTTGGGTGGCTACACCTTC,CASSGQGALGGYTF
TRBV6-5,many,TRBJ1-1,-,TGTGCCAGCAGTTACGGGGGTGCGAACACTGAAGCTTTCTTT,CASSYGGANTEAFF
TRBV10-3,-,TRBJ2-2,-,TGTGCCGGTAGGGCAGGGTCATCAAACACCGGGGAGCTGTTTTTT,CAGRAGSSNTGELFF
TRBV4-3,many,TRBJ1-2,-,TGCGCCAGCAGCCAAGATGGTAGCGGCTATGGCTACACCTTC,CASSQDGSGYGYTF
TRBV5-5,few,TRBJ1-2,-,TGTGCCAGCAGCTTCGGGACCCTAGGTGGCTACACCTTC,CASSFGTLGGYTF
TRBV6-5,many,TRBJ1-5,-,TGTGCCAGCGCCCCCGGGCGGGGAGGAATTCAGCCCCAGCATTTT,CASAPGRGGIQPQHF
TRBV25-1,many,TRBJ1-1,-,TGTGCCAGCTCCGGGTTCGAGTACACTGAAGCTTTCTTT,CASSGFEYTEAFF
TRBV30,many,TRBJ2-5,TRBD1,TGTGCCTGGAGTAATGGACAGGGGAGGCAAGAGACCCAGTACTTC,CAWSNGQGRQETQYF
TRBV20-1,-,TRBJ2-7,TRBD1,TGCAGTGCTAGTCCCAGGGGGTACGAGCAGTACTTC,CSASPRGYEQYF
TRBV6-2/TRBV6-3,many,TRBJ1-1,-,TGTGCCAGCAGTTATGGGGAGCGAGGGGTGGACACTGAAGCTTTCTTT,CASSYGERGVDTEAFF
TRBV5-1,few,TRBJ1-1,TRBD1,TGCGCCAGCAGCTGGGATTACAGGGGGCAGAGCACTGAAGCTTTCTTT,CASSWDYRGQSTEAFF
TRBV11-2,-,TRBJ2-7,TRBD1,TGTGCCAGCAGCCCCCTTACGGGACAGGGGCGCTACGAGCAGTACTTC,CASSPLTGQGRYEQYF
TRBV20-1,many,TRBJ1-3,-,TGCAGTGCCCTAGGGGGAGGTGGAAACACCATATATTTT,CSALGGGGNTIYF
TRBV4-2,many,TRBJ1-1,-,TGTGCCAGCAGCCAACCAGATCCCACTGAAGCTTTCTTT,CASSQPDPTEAFF
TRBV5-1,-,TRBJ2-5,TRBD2,TGCGCCAGCAGCTTGTCACCCCCCTCGGCTAGCGGGAGGGATGAGACCCAGTACTTC,CASSLSPPSASGRDETQYF
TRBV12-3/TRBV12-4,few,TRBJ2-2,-,TGTGCCAGCAGTTTCCCCTTTGGGGCCTCCCCGCGAGGGGAGCTGTTTTTT,CASSFPFGASPRGELFF
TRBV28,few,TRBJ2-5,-,TGTGCCAGCAGTTCGCGACTAAATGCGCAAGAGACCCAGTACTTC,CASSSRLNAQETQYF
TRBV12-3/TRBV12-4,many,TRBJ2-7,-,TGTGCCAGCAACCCGACCGGAACCTACGAGCAGTACTTC,CASNPTGTYEQYF
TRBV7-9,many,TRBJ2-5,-,TGTGCCAGCAGCTTAGTCGGGTACGGCCAAGAGACCCAGTACTTC,CASSLVGYGQETQYF
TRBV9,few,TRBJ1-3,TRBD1,TGTGCCAGCAGCGTAGAAGGACAGGGGGCTGGAAACACCATATATTTT,CASSVEGQGAGNTIYF
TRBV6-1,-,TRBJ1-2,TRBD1,TGTGCCAGCAGGGATCACAGGGGACGAAACTATGGCTACACCTTC,CASRDHRGRNYGYTF
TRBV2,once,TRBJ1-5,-,TGTGCCAGCAGTGATGGGGGGGCGGGTCAGCCCCAGCATTTT,CASSDGGAGQPQHF
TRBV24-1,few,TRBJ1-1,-,TGTGCCACCAGTGTCTGGTGGCGACAGAACACTGAAGCTTTCTTT,CATSVWWRQNTEAFF
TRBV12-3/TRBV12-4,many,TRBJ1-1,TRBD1,TGTGCCAGCAGTTTAGGACAGGGCGGTTCTACTGAAGCTTTCTTT,CASSLGQGGSTEAFF
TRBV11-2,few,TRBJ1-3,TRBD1,TGTGCCAGCAGTTATACGGGGACAGGGGACTCTGGAAACACCATATATTTT,CASSYTGTGDSGNTIYF
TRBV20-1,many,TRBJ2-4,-,TGCAGTGCTCAACCGGCGGGGGCCAAAAACATTCAGTACTTC,CSAQPAGAKNIQYF
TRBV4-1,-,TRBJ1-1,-,TGCGCCAGCAGCCGGTTACGGGCCGGGCGGGAAGACACTGAAGCTTTCTTT,CASSRLRAGREDTEAFF
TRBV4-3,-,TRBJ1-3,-,TGCGCCAGCAGCCAAGAAAAGGGCGCGGAAAGCTCTGGAAACACCATATATTTT,CASSQEKGAESSGNTIYF
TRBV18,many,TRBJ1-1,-,TGTGCTAGCTCACCACGGGACGGAACGAACACTGAAGCTTTCTTT,CASSPRDGTNTEAFF
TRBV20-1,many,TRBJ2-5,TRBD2,TGCAGTGCTCAGGAGGTAGCGGGGGCTAAAGAGACCCAGTACTTC,CSAQEVAGAKETQYF
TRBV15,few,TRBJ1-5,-,TGTGCCACCAGCAGAGATTCGAGTGCAGGGGATCAGCCCCAGCATTTT,CATSRDSSAGDQPQHF
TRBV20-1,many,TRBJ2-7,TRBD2,TGCAGTGCTAGAGACGTGGGACTAGTCCCCGAGCAGTACTTC,CSARDVGLVPEQYF
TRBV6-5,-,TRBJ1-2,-,TGTGCCAGCAGTTACTCGGAGGAGGCACCCTATGGCTACACCTTC,CASSYSEEAPYGYTF
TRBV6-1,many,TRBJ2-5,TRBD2,TGTGCCAGCAGAGAACGGGAGCTAGCGGTTCAAGAGACCCAGTACTTC,CASRERELAVQETQYF
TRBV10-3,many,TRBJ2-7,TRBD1,TGTGCCATCTCACCGGGACAGGGGACCTACGAGCAGTACTTC,CAISPGQGTYEQYF
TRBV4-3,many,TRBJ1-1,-,TGCGCCAGCAGCCAAGGGGTACGGAACACTGAAGCTTTCTTT,CASSQGVRNTEAFF
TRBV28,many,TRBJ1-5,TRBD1,TGTGCCAGCAGTTCCACGGACAGGGGATTTCAGCCCCAGCATTTT,CASSSTDRGFQPQHF
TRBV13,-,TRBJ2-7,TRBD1,TGTGCCAGCAGCTCCGACCCCGGGACAGGCACCTACGAGCAGTACTTC,CASSSDPGTGTYEQYF
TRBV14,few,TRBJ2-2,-,TGTGCCAGCAGCCCTCAGAGTACCGGGGAGCTGTTTTTT,CASSPQSTGELFF
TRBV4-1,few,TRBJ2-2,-,TGCGCCAGCAGCCAATCCGGGAACACCGGGGAGCTGTTTTTT,CASSQSGNTGELFF
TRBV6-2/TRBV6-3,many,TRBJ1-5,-,TGTGCCAGCAGCAAACTTTCTAGGGCTAGCAATCAGCCCCAGCATTTT,CASSKLSRASNQPQHF